The rows below give T cell receptor beta chains drawn from one sample of a study of CD8 T cells in Susac syndrome. In TCRdb, the immunoSEQ multiplex PCR reads were re-called with MiXCR into one record per CDR3 protein. The sample includes more than 100,000 distinct CDR3 sequences, around 94% of them seen just once. Sequenced: CD8+ T cells from PBMCs. These receptors were taken from a human donor with Susac syndrome. CDR3s include the opening cysteine and the closing phenylalanine or tryptophan. Clone size appears in some rows only: once, few, many, or a class for an expanded clone.

>.|TRBV7-8
CASSAAWLAGFSEQFF
>.|TRBV5-4
CASSDTTGDIQYF
>.|TRBV7-9
CASSLASREPLYEQYF
>.|TRBV29-1
CSVDRDRESYGYTF
>.|TRBV5-6
CASSSRRYHTEAFF
>.|TRBV6-5
CAARPGQQSTDTQYF
>.|TRBV9
CASSVAGGWETQYF
>once|TRBV12-3/TRBV12-4
CASTSGRVPETQYF
>.|TRBV7-9
CASSLDPGTGGADTEAFF
>.|TRBV19
CASSPSSSSYEQYF
>.|TRBV5-6
CASSSGTTVPQETQYF
>.|TRBV9
CASSVGSVQETQYF
>.|TRBV29-1
CSVEGEAGGVDYGYTF
>.|TRBV3-1
CASSQETPGLRGGPQETQYF
>.|TRBV29-1
CSVGEYTGELFF
>.|TRBV9
CASSVGGSTNGYTF
>.|TRBV6-5
CASSGSGQPQHF
>.|TRBV7-6
CASSLFAPDTQYF
>.|TRBV9
CASSQTGTGNYGYTF
>.|TRBV6-5
CASSLLAGGSRVETQYF
>.|TRBV4-3
CASSQSFGLEETQYF
>.|TRBV18
CASSPTRGGAPGVETQYF
>.|TRBV6-1
CASSEGTDGTDTQYF
>.|TRBV18
CASSGPFATEAFF
>once|TRBV19
CASDRGGSTEAFF
>.|TRBV7-9
CASSLFTGENEQFF
>.|TRBV5-4
CASSLASYTDTQYF
>.|TRBV6-1
CASSDNYRQGDNSPLHF
>.|TRBV4-3
CASSQGLAAADTQYF
>.|TRBV9
CASSVEGKFTEAFF
>once|TRBV4-1
CASSQDLWDRNNEQFF
>.|TRBV6-5
CASSPTSREQFF
>.|TRBV5-4
CASSPGLADSYNEQFF
>.|TRBV4-3
CASSQATGGYNEQFF
>.|TRBV5-1
CASSHGQLYEQYF
>.|TRBV30
CAWMDRGSTDTQYF
>.|TRBV25-1
CASSERDRRYGYTF
>.|TRBV24-1
CATRSSQADTQYF
>.|TRBV20-1
CSAPGGSGGLADEQFF
>.|TRBV27
CASSYTGTVNEQFF
>once|TRBV12-3/TRBV12-4
CASSRQISGNTIYF
>.|TRBV29-1
CSVGIRDGPYEQYF
>.|TRBV30
CAWSIRGYGYTF
>.|TRBV9
CASSVGGQPYEQYF
>once|TRBV29-1
CSVESSYGYTF
>few|TRBV7-9
CASSPGQLEAFF